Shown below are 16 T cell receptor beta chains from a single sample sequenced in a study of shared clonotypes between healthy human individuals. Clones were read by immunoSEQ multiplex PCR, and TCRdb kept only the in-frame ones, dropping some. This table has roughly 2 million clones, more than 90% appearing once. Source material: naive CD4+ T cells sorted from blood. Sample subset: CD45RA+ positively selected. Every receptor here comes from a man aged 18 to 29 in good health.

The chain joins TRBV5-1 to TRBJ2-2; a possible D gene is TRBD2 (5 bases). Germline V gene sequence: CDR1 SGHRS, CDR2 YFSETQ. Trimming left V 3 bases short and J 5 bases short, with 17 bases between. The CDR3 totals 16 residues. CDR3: CASSSGRGLATGELFF. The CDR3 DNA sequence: TGCGCCAGCAGCTCGGGCCGAGGGTTGGCTACCGGGGAGCTGTTTTTT.

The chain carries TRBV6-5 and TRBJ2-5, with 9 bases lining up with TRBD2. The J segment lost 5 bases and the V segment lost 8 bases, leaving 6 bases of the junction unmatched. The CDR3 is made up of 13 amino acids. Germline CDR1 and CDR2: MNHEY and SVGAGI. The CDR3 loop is CASGRSGRETQYF. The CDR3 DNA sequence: TGTGCCAGCGGGCGGAGCGGGAGGGAGACCCAGTACTTC.

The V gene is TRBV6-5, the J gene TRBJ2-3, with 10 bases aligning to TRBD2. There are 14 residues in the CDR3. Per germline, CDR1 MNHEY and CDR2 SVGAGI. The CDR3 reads CASGRAGGPNTQYF. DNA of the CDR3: TGTGCGAGCGGTCGAGCGGGGGGGCCGAATACGCAGTATTTT.

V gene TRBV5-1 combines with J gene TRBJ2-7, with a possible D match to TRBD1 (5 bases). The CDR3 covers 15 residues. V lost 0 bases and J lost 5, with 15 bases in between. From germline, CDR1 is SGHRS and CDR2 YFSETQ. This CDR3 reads CASSLDSGLIDEQYF. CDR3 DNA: TGCGCCAGCAGCTTGGATTCAGGGTTGATCGACGAGCAGTACTTC.

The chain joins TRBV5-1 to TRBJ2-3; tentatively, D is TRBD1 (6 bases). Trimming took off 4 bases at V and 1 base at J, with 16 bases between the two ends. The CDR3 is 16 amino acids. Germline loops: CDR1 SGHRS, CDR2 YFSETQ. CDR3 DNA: TGCGCCAGCAGCACCGCCCCCAGGGGTGGCACAGATACGCAGTATTTT. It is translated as CASSTAPRGGTDTQYF.

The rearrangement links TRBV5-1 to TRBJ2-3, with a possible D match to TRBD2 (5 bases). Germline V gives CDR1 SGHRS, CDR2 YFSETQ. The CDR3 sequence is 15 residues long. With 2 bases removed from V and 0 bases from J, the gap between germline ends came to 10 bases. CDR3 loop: CASSFGAASTDTQYF. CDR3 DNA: TGCGCCAGCAGCTTCGGAGCGGCTAGCACAGATACGCAGTATTTT.

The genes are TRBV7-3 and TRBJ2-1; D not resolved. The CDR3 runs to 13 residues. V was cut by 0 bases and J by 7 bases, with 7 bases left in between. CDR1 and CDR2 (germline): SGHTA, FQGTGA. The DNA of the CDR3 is TGTGCCAGCAGCTTAACGTGGGGAAATGAGCAGTTCTTC. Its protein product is CASSLTWGNEQFF.

CDR3 coding DNA: TGTGCCAGCAGCCTGCGGGAGAACACTGAAGCTTTCTTT. It is translated as CASSLRENTEAFF. V is TRBV7-2 and J is TRBJ1-1; D is unclear. Trimming removed 5 bases at V and 1 base at J, with 8 bases between. Germline V gives CDR1 SGHTA, CDR2 FQGNSA. The CDR3 totals 13 residues.

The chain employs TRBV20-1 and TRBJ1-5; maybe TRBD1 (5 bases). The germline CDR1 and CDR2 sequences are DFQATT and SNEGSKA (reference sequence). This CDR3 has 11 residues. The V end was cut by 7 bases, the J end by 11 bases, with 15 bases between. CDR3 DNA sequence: TGCAGTGTTCCGGGGGGGTCGGCCCAGCATTTT. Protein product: CSVPGGSAQHF.

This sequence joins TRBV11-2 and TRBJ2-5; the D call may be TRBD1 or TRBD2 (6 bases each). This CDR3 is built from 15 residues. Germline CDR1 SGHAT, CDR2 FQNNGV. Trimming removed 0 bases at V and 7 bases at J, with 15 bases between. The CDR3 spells CASSLDTIKGGTQYF. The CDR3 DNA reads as TGTGCCAGCAGCTTAGACACCATTAAGGGGGGGACCCAGTACTTC.

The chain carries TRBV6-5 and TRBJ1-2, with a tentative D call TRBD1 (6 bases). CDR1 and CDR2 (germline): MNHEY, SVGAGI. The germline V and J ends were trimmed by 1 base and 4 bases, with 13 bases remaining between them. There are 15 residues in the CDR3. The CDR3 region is CASSYFDGQLYGYTF. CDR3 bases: TGTGCCAGCAGTTACTTCGACGGACAGCTCTATGGCTACACCTTC.

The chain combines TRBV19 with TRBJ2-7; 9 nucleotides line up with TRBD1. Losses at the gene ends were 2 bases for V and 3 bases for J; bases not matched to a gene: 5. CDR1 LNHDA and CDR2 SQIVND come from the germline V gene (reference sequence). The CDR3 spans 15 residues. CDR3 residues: CASSIFGTGFYEQYF. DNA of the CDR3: TGTGCCAGTAGTATATTCGGGACAGGGTTCTACGAGCAGTACTTC.

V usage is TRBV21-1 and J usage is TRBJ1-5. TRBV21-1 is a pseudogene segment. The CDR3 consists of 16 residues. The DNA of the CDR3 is TGTGCCAGCAGCATCATAAGGGATGGTGGGAATCAGCCCCAGCATTTT. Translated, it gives CASSIIRDGGNQPQHF.

CDR3 sequence: CASSLEWATNYGYTF. In DNA, the CDR3 is TGCGCCAGCAGCTTGGAGTGGGCGACTAACTATGGCTACACCTTC. This chain connects TRBV5-1 to TRBJ1-2; D ambiguous. This CDR3 contains 15 residues. V dropped 0 bases and J dropped 0 bases, with 9 bases sitting between them. The V gene's germline CDR1 is SGHRS and CDR2 YFSETQ.

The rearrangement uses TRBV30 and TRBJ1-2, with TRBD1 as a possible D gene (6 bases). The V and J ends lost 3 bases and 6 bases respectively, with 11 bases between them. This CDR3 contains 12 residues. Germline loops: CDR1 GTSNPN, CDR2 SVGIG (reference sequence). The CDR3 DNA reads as TGTGCCTGGAGACAGGGTGAGGATGGCTACACCTTC. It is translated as CAWRQGEDGYTF.

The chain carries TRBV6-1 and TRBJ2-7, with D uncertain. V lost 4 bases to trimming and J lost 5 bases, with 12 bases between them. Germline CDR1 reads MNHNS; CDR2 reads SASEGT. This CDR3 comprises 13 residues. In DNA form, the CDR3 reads TGTGCCAGCAGTGTCCCTATATACGACGAGCAGTACTTC. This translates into CASSVPIYDEQYF.